This passage covers 30 T cell receptor beta chains from one sample sequenced in a study of control samples from healthy donors and cancer patients. The repertoire was sequenced with immunoSEQ multiplex PCR; TCRdb's copy has only in-frame clones and lacks some. Among about 180,000 clones listed, 85% to 90% were seen once. Sequenced sample: blood. All receptors come from a woman in her 50s in good health.

The chain employs TRBV7-7 and TRBJ2-5; TRBD2 aligns across 9 bases. The J segment lost 5 bases and the V segment lost 1 base, leaving 2 bases of the junction unmatched. The V gene's germline CDR1 is SSHAT and CDR2 FNYEAQ (reference sequence). CDR3 length: 14 amino acids. The CDR3 region has the DNA TGTGCCAGCAGCTTAGTAGCGGGGGAGGAGACCCAGTACTTC. Protein product: CASSLVAGEETQYF.

The rearrangement links TRBV10-1 to TRBJ2-1, with unresolved D. CDR1 WNHNN and CDR2 SYGVQD come from the germline V gene (reference sequence). The CDR3 totals 15 residues. Trimming shortened V by 8 bases and J by 0 bases, and 14 bases separated the two germline ends. The CDR3 spells CASGVGYRSYNEQFF. CDR3 bases: TGCGCCAGCGGTGTGGGTTATCGCTCCTACAATGAGCAGTTCTTC.

The V and J genes are TRBV6-6 and TRBJ2-3; D assignment may be TRBD1 or TRBD2 (6 bases each). The CDR3 is 15 amino acids. Trimming removed 6 bases at V and 4 bases at J, with 17 bases between. CDR1 and CDR2 from the germline V gene are MNHNY and SVGAGI (reference sequence). As DNA, the CDR3 is TGTGCCAGCAGCCCGGGCCTCGGGGGCCCAGATACGCAGTATTTT. Protein: CASSPGLGGPDTQYF.

This sequence joins TRBV5-1 and TRBJ1-2, with TRBD1 matching 7 bases. This CDR3 has 14 amino acids. Trimming at V came to 2 bases and at J to 3 bases, leaving 4 bases not matched to a gene. Per germline, CDR1 SGHRS and CDR2 YFSETQ. The CDR3 DNA follows: TGCGCCAGCAGCTTCTCAGGGGGGGACTATGGCTACACCTTC. Translated, it gives CASSFSGGDYGYTF.

This chain connects TRBV5-4 to TRBJ2-1; TRBD2 matches 7 bases. Germline lookup yields CDR1 SGHNT and CDR2 YYREEE (reference sequence). V lost 2 bases and J lost 3; bases outside the gene matches: 5. The CDR3 extends over 15 amino acids. The CDR3 sequence: CASSLGGSGYNEQFF. The CDR3 DNA follows: TGTGCCAGCAGCTTAGGCGGGAGTGGCTACAATGAGCAGTTCTTC.

V and J are TRBV6-5 and TRBJ1-5; D ambiguous. Germline V CDR1 and CDR2: MNHEY, SVGAGI. Trimming shortened V by 7 bases and J by 0 bases, and 13 bases separated the two germline ends. There are 15 residues in the CDR3. CDR3 DNA: TGTGCCAGCAAGGAGCGGCAGTATAGCAATCAGCCCCAGCATTTT. Encoded protein: CASKERQYSNQPQHF.

This clone has only a few counts. The chain employs TRBV6-6 and TRBJ1-5; D is perhaps TRBD1 (5 bases). The V end lost 5 bases, the J end lost 7 bases, and 12 bases lay between the germline ends. The CDR3 length is 13 residues. Germline CDR1 is MNHNY and CDR2 is SVGAGI (reference sequence). The CDR3 is CASSQGVAQPQHF. In nucleotides, the CDR3 is TGTGCCAGCAGTCAGGGAGTGGCCCAGCCCCAGCATTTT.

J is TRBJ2-5 and V is TRBV10-3; tentative D call: TRBD1 (5 bases). The germline V gene encodes CDR1 ENHRY and CDR2 SYGVKD. This CDR3 spans 13 amino acids. Trimming stripped 0 bases from V and 5 bases from J, with 7 bases between. The CDR3 DNA reads as TGTGCCATCAGTGAGTCGCCAGGGGAGACCCAGTACTTC. Translated: CAISESPGETQYF.

The chain combines TRBV12-3 or TRBV12-4 with TRBJ1-2; possible D gene TRBD1, 5 bases. The CDR3 has 13 residues. Trimming removed 6 bases at V and 7 bases at J, with 15 bases between. The CDR3: CASRDRGRGGYTF. As DNA, the CDR3 is TGTGCCAGCAGGGACCGGGGGAGAGGTGGCTACACCTTC.

The rearrangement links TRBV5-1 to TRBJ2-6, with TRBD1 as a possible D gene (5 bases). Trimming stripped 7 bases from V and 0 bases from J, with 14 bases between. The germline gives CDR1 SGHRS, CDR2 YFSETQ. CDR3 size: 16 residues. CDR3 residues: CASRQNADSGANVLTF. The CDR3 DNA is TGCGCCAGCCGACAGAATGCAGACTCTGGGGCCAACGTCCTGACTTTC.

CDR3 nucleotide sequence: TGCAGCGTTGAAGATCGGGACAGGGGGATTTACGGGTATGGCTACACCTTC. Translated: CSVEDRDRGIYGYGYTF. V is TRBV29-1 and J is TRBJ1-2, with TRBD1 matching over 11 bases. The V segment lost 0 bases and the J segment 5 bases; nucleotides outside the gene matches: 11. The CDR3 runs to 17 residues. CDR1 is SQVTM and CDR2 is ANQGSEA in the germline V gene.

This chain connects TRBV28 to TRBJ1-4, with D hard to call. The V gene's germline CDR1 is MDHEN and CDR2 SYDVKM. V was trimmed by 2 bases and J by 8 bases, leaving 9 bases between them. The CDR3 loop spans 13 amino acids. CDR3 DNA sequence: TGTGCCAGCAGTTTAGCGGGTTGGGAAAAACTGTTTTTT. It codes for CASSLAGWEKLFF.

V gene TRBV18 combines with J gene TRBJ1-1, with D unclear. CDR1 is KGHSH, CDR2 LQKENI, per germline. V dropped 1 base and J dropped 3 bases, with 15 bases sitting between them. This CDR3 comprises 16 residues. The CDR3 spells CASSPQGSTVHTEAFF. CDR3 bases: TGTGCCAGCTCACCACAAGGTTCGACGGTGCACACTGAAGCTTTCTTT.

This chain uses TRBV7-9 with TRBJ2-1; a possible D gene is TRBD2 (6 bases). V lost 5 bases and J lost 10, with 9 bases in between. The germline gives CDR1 SEHNR, CDR2 FQNEAQ (reference sequence). The CDR3 sequence is 11 residues long. The DNA for the CDR3 is TGTGCCAGCAGCCGAGCGGGCGAGCAGTTCTTC. This gives the protein CASSRAGEQFF.

V is TRBV5-1 and J is TRBJ2-2; the D is unclear. Trimming left V 0 bases short and J 7 bases short, with 4 bases between. Germline V gene lookup returns CDR1 SGHRS and CDR2 YFSETQ. The CDR3 totals 12 residues. CDR3 nucleotide sequence: TGCGCCAGCAGCTTGGAGGGCGGGGAGCTGTTTTTT. It specifies CASSLEGGELFF.

V and J are TRBV18 and TRBJ2-2; 11 bases align to TRBD1. The CDR3 has 16 residues. The V gene's germline CDR1 is KGHSH and CDR2 LQKENI. With 5 bases clipped from V and 6 bases from J, the junction kept 8 bases outside the gene matches. CDR3 in DNA: TGTGCCAGCTCAGAGGGACAGGGGGTTACCCCCGGGGAGCTGTTTTTT. Protein sequence: CASSEGQGVTPGELFF.

This clone has just a few counts. This sequence joins TRBV18 and TRBJ1-2, with a possible D match to TRBD1 (5 bases). The CDR3 spans 13 residues. V gave up 3 bases and J gave up 4 bases, with 9 bases separating them. Germline CDR1 is KGHSH and CDR2 is LQKENI. CDR3 DNA sequence: TGTGCCAGCTCACCGGAAAGGGGCTATGGCTACACCTTC. This translates into CASSPERGYGYTF. Complete variable domain (other parts from reference TRBV18 and TRBJ1-2): NAGVMQNPRHLVRRRGQEARLRCSPMKGHSHVYWYRQLPEEGLKFMVYLQKENIIDESGMPKERFSAEFPKEGPSILRIQQVVRGDSAAYFCASSPERGYGYTFGSGTRLTVV.

CDR3 DNA: TGTGCCTCCGGCCGCGTGGGGGTATTATATGGCTACACCTTC. As protein: CASGRVGVLYGYTF. The rearrangement links TRBV28 to TRBJ1-2, with a possible D match to TRBD1 (5 bases). CDR1 and CDR2 (germline): MDHEN, SYDVKM. The CDR3 covers 14 residues. Trimming removed 11 bases from V and 5 bases from J, with 21 bases in between.

The chain links TRBV18 to TRBJ1-1; perhaps TRBD1 as D (5 bases). Germline lookup yields CDR1 KGHSH and CDR2 LQKENI. The CDR3 consists of 14 residues. V lost 6 bases and J 5 bases, leaving 16 bases between the germline ends. The CDR3 coding sequence is TGTGCCAGCTCCCTCAACCAGGGTTGGACTGAAGCTTTCTTT. Amino acid sequence: CASSLNQGWTEAFF.

The V and J genes are TRBV4-3 and TRBJ2-1; 16 nucleotides match TRBD2. CDR3 length: 18 residues. Germline loops: CDR1 LGHNA, CDR2 YSLEER. With V trimmed by 2 bases and J by 8 bases, 9 bases remained unmatched. The chain's CDR3 is CASSQPGLAGGSGDEQFF. The CDR3 region has the DNA TGCGCCAGCAGCCAACCGGGACTAGCGGGAGGGTCAGGGGATGAGCAGTTCTTC.

The V gene is TRBV9, the J gene TRBJ1-1, with TRBD1 matching 7 bases. Germline loops: CDR1 SGDLS, CDR2 YYNGEE. V dropped 3 bases and J dropped 7; count of bases not matched to a gene: 3. The length of the CDR3 is 12 residues. The CDR3: CASSAGTVEAFF. The DNA for the CDR3 is TGTGCCAGCAGCGCCGGGACAGTTGAAGCTTTCTTT.

J is TRBJ2-2 and V is TRBV7-3; tentative D call: TRBD1 (6 bases). Germline V gene sequence: CDR1 SGHTA, CDR2 FQGTGA. Trimming took 2 bases from V and 6 from J, leaving 10 bases between them. CDR3 length: 14 residues. The CDR3 DNA reads TGTGCCAGCAGCTTATTTACAGGGCCCGGGGAGCTGTTTTTT. Translating gives CASSLFTGPGELFF.

The chain has TRBV7-8 and TRBJ2-7; the D is unclear. The CDR3 contains 14 residues. V lost 2 bases and J lost 3, with 11 bases in between. Germline V gives CDR1 SGHVS, CDR2 FQNEAQ. The CDR3 DNA is TGTGCCAGCAGCTTATCTGGTTTCGACTACGAGCAGTACTTC. It yields the protein CASSLSGFDYEQYF.

The rearrangement uses TRBV5-4 and TRBJ2-1, with TRBD2 matching over 7 bases. V dropped 4 bases and J dropped 2; count of bases not matched to a gene: 9. CDR1 is SGHNT and CDR2 is YYREEE in the germline V gene (reference sequence). The CDR3 is 16 residues long. The CDR3 reads CASSPAGGSTYNEQFF. DNA for the CDR3: TGTGCCAGCAGCCCGGCTGGCGGGAGTACCTACAATGAGCAGTTCTTC.

This clone was seen more than once but under ten times. The CDR3 here is CASSVLGSGELFF. Here the CDR3 DNA reads TGTGCCAGCAGCGTACTGGGAAGCGGGGAGCTGTTTTTT. This chain connects TRBV9 to TRBJ2-2; D ambiguous. V was trimmed by 1 base and J by 7 bases, leaving 8 bases between them. This CDR3 spans 13 amino acids. Germline V lookup: CDR1 SGDLS, CDR2 YYNGEE.

The chain links TRBV15 to TRBJ2-7, with 10 bases that match TRBD2. J gave up 1 base and V 1 base, and 28 bases lay outside the gene matches. The CDR3 is 24 residues long. CDR1 is LNHNV, CDR2 YYDKDF, per germline (reference sequence). In DNA, the CDR3 is TGTGCCACCAGCAGAGCGGTGGAAGCCGTAAAGCGGGAGGGCCACGAAAGGACTTCCTACGAGCAGTACTTC. Amino acids: CATSRAVEAVKREGHERTSYEQYF.

This rearrangement joins TRBV7-2 to TRBJ2-5; 12 bases are shared with TRBD1. Germline V gene data show CDR1 as SGHTA and CDR2 as FQGNSA. CDR3 length: 15 residues. Trimming took 5 bases from V and 5 from J; bases not matched to a gene: 6. The CDR3 loop is CASSTLGTGGETQYF. In DNA, the CDR3 is TGTGCCAGCAGCACCCTGGGGACAGGGGGCGAGACCCAGTACTTC.

The chain carries TRBV9 and TRBJ2-4; weak D call: TRBD1 (5 bases). The CDR3 runs 15 residues. In germline, CDR1 is SGDLS, CDR2 YYNGEE. V was cut by 1 base and J by 7 bases, with 15 bases left in between. This CDR3 is CASSVSQGIPNIQYF. The CDR3 DNA reads TGTGCCAGCAGCGTATCTCAGGGTATACCGAACATTCAGTACTTC.

The chain joins TRBV28 to TRBJ1-2; 9 nucleotides match TRBD1. Trimming removed 5 bases from V and 2 bases from J; junction bases left unmatched: 3. There are 14 residues in the CDR3. Germline CDR1 MDHEN, CDR2 SYDVKM. CDR3 bases: TGTGCCAGCAGTCTCGGACAGGGGAACTATGGCTACACCTTC. This gives the protein CASSLGQGNYGYTF.

The chain employs TRBV7-2 and TRBJ2-1; D gene ambiguous. This CDR3 is built from 14 residues. Trimming took 0 bases from V and 7 from J, leaving 10 bases between them. Germline V gives CDR1 SGHTA, CDR2 FQGNSA. The CDR3 is CASSLANSRNEQFF. The CDR3 region has the DNA TGTGCCAGCAGCTTAGCCAACAGTAGGAATGAGCAGTTCTTC.